The TCR beta chain described here comes from a study of cytomegalovirus exposure and HLA in healthy donors. Study-level background: In a previous analysis, approximately 110 million unique TCR beta sequences were found from 150 million to 200 million T cells. Study results and caveats: Previously analyzed data showed that most TCR beta V segments were productive at a frequency of about 87% or about 30%. Reports described diagnosis of cytomegalovirus status by the classifier as highly specific and sensitive. The investigators catalogued 150 to 200 TCR beta chains as cytomegalovirus-associated.

V gave up 8 bases and J gave up 8 bases; unmatched junction bases: 8. This CDR3 comprises 12 residues. The germline CDR1 and CDR2 sequences are SGHTA and FQGNSA. With regard to this clone: Its antigen is unidentified.

The primer mix had 60 Vbeta and 13 Jbeta primers. The assay was immunoSEQ multiplex PCR, and TCRdb's table has in-frame clones only and misses some. The profile shows some 69,000 clones, around 80% of them singletons. The receptor was isolated from a woman aged 30 to 39 in good health and CMV-seronegative. Sequenced: PBMCs. The rearrangement joins TRBV7-2 to TRBJ1-2; TRBD1 matches 7 bases. CDR3 nucleotide sequence: TGTGCCAGCCGCTCAGGGGGGAAGGGCTACACCTTC. Translated: CASRSGGKGYTF.